This section outlines one TCR beta chain sequence together with its context. The source of the sample is a study of CD8 T cells in Susac syndrome. It was with random hexamers that about 0.45 to 1 ug RNA was reverse transcribed. TCRdb re-analysed the immunoSEQ multiplex PCR reads in MiXCR, keeping a single row per CDR3 protein. The sample has some 77,000 distinct CDR3 sequences, around 93% seen once; the top ten hold 0.52%. The source material was CD4+ T cells from PBMCs. This TCR came from a human donor with Susac syndrome.

CDR3 in amino acids: CASSDTGQGDQPQHF. The CDR3 DNA reads TGTGCCAGCAGTGACACTGGACAGGGAGATCAGCCCCAGCATTTT. The chain uses TRBV2 and TRBJ1-5; 8 bases line up with TRBD1. In germline, CDR1 is SNHLY, CDR2 FYNNEI. The J segment lost 5 bases and the V segment lost 3 bases, leaving 6 bases of the junction unmatched. The CDR3 covers 15 residues.